Following are 14 T cell receptor beta chains from one sample sequenced in a study of cytomegalovirus exposure and HLA in healthy donors. A multiplex PCR was run with 60 Vbeta primers and 13 Jbeta primers. Profiling relied on immunoSEQ multiplex PCR, and the TCRdb table lists in-frame clones only, not all of them. The sample has 150,000 or so clones, 80% seen once. Sequencing used PBMCs. Receptors originate from a man aged 30 to 39 in good health and CMV-seropositive.

The V gene is TRBV27, the J gene TRBJ1-2; D is undetermined. The CDR3 loop spans 13 amino acids. Germline assignment: CDR1 MNHEY and CDR2 SMNVEV (reference sequence). The V gene lost 5 bases and the J gene lost 8 bases, with 15 bases spanning the gap. CDR3 protein: CASSLRPRVGYTF. In nucleotides, the CDR3 is TGTGCCAGCAGTCTCCGCCCTCGGGTGGGCTACACCTTC.

This chain connects TRBV6-6 to TRBJ1-1; perhaps TRBD1 as D (5 bases). The length of the CDR3 is 14 residues. V was shortened by 2 bases and J by 3 bases, with 10 bases between the two germline ends. CDR1 and CDR2 (germline): MNHNY, SVGAGI (reference sequence). CDR3 protein: CASSYGGGDTEAFF. Here the CDR3 DNA reads TGTGCCAGCAGTTACGGAGGAGGGGACACTGAAGCTTTCTTT.

This chain joins TRBV28 and TRBJ2-6; tentative D call: TRBD1 (5 bases). From germline, CDR1 is MDHEN and CDR2 SYDVKM. The CDR3 consists of 14 residues. V was shortened by 9 bases and J by 2 bases, with 11 bases between the two germline ends. CDR3 coding DNA: TGTGCCAGTAAAGGGGTGACTGGGGCCAACGTCCTGACTTTC. As protein: CASKGVTGANVLTF.

The count of this clone is one. The chain couples TRBV2 to TRBJ1-1, with 7 bases identical to TRBD1. The CDR3 covers 14 residues. The J segment lost 2 bases and the V segment lost 6 bases, leaving 6 bases of the junction unmatched. Germline V CDR1 and CDR2: SNHLY, FYNNEI. The CDR3 sequence is CASRGTATNTEAFF. CDR3 in DNA: TGTGCCAGCAGGGGGACAGCTACAAACACTGAAGCTTTCTTT. The complete variable domain, with remaining parts taken from reference TRBV2 and TRBJ1-1, reads EPEVTQTPSHQVTQMGQEVILRCVPISNHLYFYWYRQILGQKVEFLVSFYNNEISEKSEIFDDQFSVERPDGSNFTLKIRSTKLEDSAMYFCASRGTATNTEAFFGQGTRLTVV.

The chain carries TRBV2 and TRBJ1-2; no clear D gene. Germline-derived CDR1 and CDR2 are SNHLY and FYNNEI. V lost 6 bases and J 4 bases, leaving 18 bases between the germline ends. There are 15 residues in the CDR3. The CDR3 nucleotides are TGTGCCAGCAGCGAGGCGGCAAGCCGATTCTATGGCTACACCTTC. Its translation is CASSEAASRFYGYTF.

The V gene is TRBV4-2, the J gene TRBJ2-1; a possible D gene is TRBD2 (6 bases). In germline, CDR1 is LGHNA, CDR2 YNFKEQ. V was pared by 0 bases and J by 4 bases, with 13 bases between. This CDR3 comprises 16 residues. CDR3 loop: CASSQDRLASYNEQFF. The CDR3 DNA follows: TGTGCCAGCAGCCAAGATCGGCTAGCGTCTTACAATGAGCAGTTCTTC.

This chain links TRBV2 with TRBJ2-7, with TRBD2 matching over 8 bases. CDR3 length equals 16 residues. CDR1 and CDR2 (germline): SNHLY, FYNNEI. V gave up 6 bases and J gave up 1 base; unmatched junction bases: 11. The CDR3 region is CASRKVRASGSYEQYF. The CDR3, as DNA: TGTGCCAGCAGGAAGGTTAGGGCTAGCGGGTCCTACGAGCAGTACTTC. The variable domain in full, with the rest retrieved from reference TRBV2 and TRBJ2-7, is EPEVTQTPSHQVTQMGQEVILRCVPISNHLYFYWYRQILGQKVEFLVSFYNNEISEKSEIFDDQFSVERPDGSNFTLKIRSTKLEDSAMYFCASRKVRASGSYEQYFGPGTRLTVT.

V is TRBV29-1 and J is TRBJ1-1; D unresolved. CDR3 length: 12 residues. The V gene lost 5 bases and the J gene lost 0 bases, with 7 bases spanning the gap. In germline, CDR1 is SQVTM, CDR2 ANQGSEA. As DNA, the CDR3 is TGCAGCGTTTTAGTTATGAACACTGAAGCTTTCTTT. Protein: CSVLVMNTEAFF.

The chain links TRBV2 to TRBJ1-1; TRBD1 might be the D (6 bases). In germline, CDR1 is SNHLY, CDR2 FYNNEI. V lost 4 bases and J 3 bases, leaving 9 bases between the germline ends. This CDR3 contains 13 residues. CDR3 sequence: CASSGQGYTEAFF. CDR3 nucleotides: TGTGCCAGCAGTGGGCAGGGGTACACTGAAGCTTTCTTT. Full variable domain (outside the CDR3, taken from reference TRBV2 and TRBJ1-1): EPEVTQTPSHQVTQMGQEVILRCVPISNHLYFYWYRQILGQKVEFLVSFYNNEISEKSEIFDDQFSVERPDGSNFTLKIRSTKLEDSAMYFCASSGQGYTEAFFGQGTRLTVV.

This chain links TRBV7-3 with TRBJ2-1; TRBD1 agrees at 7 bases. The CDR3 has 15 residues. V was pared by 4 bases and J by 1 base, with 4 bases of the junction left unmatched. CDR1 is SGHTA and CDR2 is FQGTGA in the germline V gene. The CDR3 loop is CASSSTGLSYNEQFF. The CDR3 bases are TGTGCCAGCAGCTCGACAGGGTTGTCCTACAATGAGCAGTTCTTC. Supplemented by reference TRBV7-3 and TRBJ2-1, the full variable domain reads GAGVSQTPSNKVTEKGKYVELRCDPISGHTALYWYRQSLGQGPEFLIYFQGTGAADDSGLPNDRFFAVRPEGSVSTLKIQRTERGDSAVYLCASSSTGLSYNEQFFGPGTRLTVL.

This clone has a handful of counts. The chain employs TRBV15 and TRBJ1-2; D is uncertain. Trimming took off 0 bases at V and 1 base at J, with 9 bases between the two ends. The CDR3 sequence is 15 residues long. Germline loops: CDR1 LNHNV, CDR2 YYDKDF (reference sequence). CDR3 in DNA: TGTGCCACCAGCAGAGAGTACGGGAGTAACTATGGCTACACCTTC. Residues: CATSREYGSNYGYTF.

This clone occurred once. The chain has TRBV28 and TRBJ2-1, with 12 bases identical to TRBD2. CDR1 MDHEN and CDR2 SYDVKM come from the germline V gene. This CDR3 has 15 residues. Trimming took 6 bases from V and 6 from J; bases not matched to a gene: 6. The chain's CDR3 is CASRTTSGRINEQFF. As DNA, the CDR3 is TGTGCCAGCAGAACGACTAGCGGGAGAATCAATGAGCAGTTCTTC.

The V and J genes are TRBV7-9 and TRBJ1-2; tentative D call: TRBD1 (5 bases). The V end was cut by 3 bases, the J end by 5 bases, with 19 bases between. Germline V lookup: CDR1 SEHNR, CDR2 FQNEAQ (reference sequence). CDR3 size: 16 residues. For the CDR3, the DNA is TGTGCCAGCAGCTTCCGCCCCTCGACGGGGGATTATGGCTACACCTTC. Amino acids: CASSFRPSTGDYGYTF.

The chain joins TRBV9 to TRBJ2-1; TRBD2 matches 13 bases. The CDR3 has 16 residues. Germline V gene lookup returns CDR1 SGDLS and CDR2 YYNGEE. V dropped 4 bases and J dropped 10; count of bases not matched to a gene: 11. The chain's CDR3 is CASSPPGTSGTREQFF. CDR3 bases: TGTGCCAGCAGCCCTCCGGGGACTAGCGGGACGAGGGAGCAGTTCTTC.